These T cell receptor beta chains were read from a single sample in a study of T cell responses to AZD1222 COVID-19 vaccine. TCRdb keeps only in-frame clones here, not all; method: immunoSEQ multiplex PCR. There are roughly 120,000 clones in the sample; more than 70% occur only once, and less than 6% lies in the top ten. Source: peripheral blood, taken on day 0 of AZD1222 vaccination. These receptors came from an adult in good health. CDR3s include the opening cysteine and the closing phenylalanine or tryptophan. A D gene is named only where the DNA matches it firmly. The size entry is marked missing in some rows and otherwise reads once, few, many or a size class.

clone_size j_call v_call d_call cdr3_nt cdr3_aa
- TRBJ1-3 TRBV19 - TGTGCCAGTAGTCCCGAAGAGGGGATCGGAAACACCATATATTTT CASSPEEGIGNTIYF
once TRBJ2-3 TRBV18 TRBD2 TGTGCCAGCTCACCGCCGACTAGCTCGCCAGATACGCAGTATTTT CASSPPTSSPDTQYF
- TRBJ1-3 TRBV11-1 - TGTGCCAGCAGCTTCCTCCGGGCCACTGGAAACACCATATATTTT CASSFLRATGNTIYF
- TRBJ2-5 TRBV5-6 - TGTGCCAGCAGCTTGGTATGGGAAGAGACCCAGTACTTC CASSLVWEETQYF
- TRBJ2-6 TRBV5-5 - TGTGCCAGCAGCTTAGTGGGGATGGGGGCCAACGTCCTGACTTTC CASSLVGMGANVLTF
- TRBJ1-2 TRBV27 TRBD1 TGTGCCAGCAGAATGACCGGGACAGGGGGCGGTGGCTACACCTTC CASRMTGTGGGGYTF
- TRBJ1-4 TRBV7-2 - TGTGCCAGCAGCTTTAACAGAGCAACTAATGAAAAACTGTTTTTT CASSFNRATNEKLFF
- TRBJ1-2 TRBV7-2 TRBD1 TGTGCCAGCAGCTTGCAAGGACAGGGGGCAAGCGGTGGCTACACCTTC CASSLQGQGASGGYTF
- TRBJ1-2 TRBV29-1 TRBD1 TGCAGCGTTGACCGGGACAGGGCCTCTGGCTACACCTTC CSVDRDRASGYTF
- TRBJ2-3 TRBV14 - TGTGCCAGCAGCCAAGTGAGTCTGGGGGCTGTAGATACGCAGTATTTT CASSQVSLGAVDTQYF